This entry lists 13 T cell receptor beta chains sequenced from one sample in a study of PD-1 blockade in classical Hodgkin lymphoma. Time point in this sample: cycle 4 day 1 (C4D1), after more than five weeks of nivolumab. Relapse was seen in all patients after autologous stem cell transplantation, and brentuximab vedotin exposure was variable. The repertoire was sequenced with immunoSEQ multiplex PCR; TCRdb's copy has only in-frame clones and lacks some. The sample holds about 90,000 clones, about nine tenths seen once. This sample comprised peripheral blood mononuclear cells (PBMCs), obtained before the fourth cycle of nivolumab. These receptors originate from a human donor with classical Hodgkin lymphoma.

The CDR3 sequence: CASSAQGGIGTGELFF. DNA for the CDR3: TGTGCCAGCAGCGCGCAGGGCGGAATTGGGACCGGGGAGCTGTTTTTT. V and J are TRBV14 and TRBJ2-2; a weak D match, TRBD1 (5 bases). The CDR3 sequence is 16 residues long. Germline-derived CDR1 and CDR2 are SGHDN and FVKESK. Trimming stripped 5 bases from V and 5 bases from J, with 18 bases between.

V is TRBV5-4 and J is TRBJ2-2; D uncertain. The V gene lost 0 bases and the J gene lost 6 bases, with 9 bases spanning the gap. The CDR3 has 14 residues. Germline CDR1 and CDR2: SGHNT and YYREEE (reference sequence). CDR3 amino acids: CASSLAKASGELFF. The CDR3 DNA reads as TGTGCCAGCAGCTTGGCCAAGGCATCCGGGGAGCTGTTTTTT.

V and J are TRBV30 and TRBJ2-1, with unresolved D. CDR1 GTSNPN and CDR2 SVGIG come from the germline V gene (reference sequence). The CDR3 spans 11 residues. The V and J ends lost 4 bases and 5 bases respectively, with 6 bases between them. The CDR3 is CAWNRHNEQFF. In DNA form, the CDR3 reads TGTGCCTGGAATCGCCACAATGAGCAGTTCTTC.

CDR3 DNA sequence: TGCGCCAGCAGCTTGGGGAGGACAGGGGAAGGCTACACCTTC. It specifies CASSLGRTGEGYTF. The chain has TRBV5-1 and TRBJ1-2, with 9 bases lining up with TRBD1. This CDR3 has 14 residues. V trimming: 0 bases; J trimming: 8 bases; junction bases outside the gene matches: 5. Germline V CDR1 and CDR2: SGHRS, YFSETQ.

V gene TRBV27 combines with J gene TRBJ1-1, with D perhaps TRBD1 (6 bases). CDR3 length equals 13 residues. V was cut by 8 bases and J by 4 bases, with 14 bases left in between. Germline V CDR1 and CDR2: MNHEY, SMNVEV (reference sequence). The CDR3 here is CASRETGTTEAFF. In nucleotides, the CDR3 is TGTGCCAGCCGCGAAACAGGGACCACTGAAGCTTTCTTT.

The rearrangement links TRBV7-9 to TRBJ2-5, with 8 bases matching TRBD2. The CDR3 contains 17 residues. Per germline, CDR1 SEHNR and CDR2 FQNEAQ (reference sequence). V shed 5 bases, J shed 5 bases, and the junction held 16 bases outside the gene matches. In nucleotides, the CDR3 is TGTGCCAGCAGCCCAAATCTATTGCGGGGGGTCGCGGAGACCCAGTACTTC. Residues: CASSPNLLRGVAETQYF.

The J gene is TRBJ2-1, the V gene TRBV13; the D is unclear. Trimming left V 0 bases short and J 0 bases short, with 6 bases between. Looked up from germline, CDR1 is PRHDT and CDR2 is FYEKMQ (reference sequence). The CDR3 runs to 15 residues. CDR3 region: CASSLGWSSYNEQFF. The DNA for the CDR3 is TGTGCCAGCAGCTTAGGATGGAGCTCCTACAATGAGCAGTTCTTC.

The CDR3 nucleotides read TGTGCCAGCTCACCAGGGACTAGCGGGGTTGGCACAGATACGCAGTATTTT. It is translated as CASSPGTSGVGTDTQYF. V and J are TRBV18 and TRBJ2-3, with TRBD2 matching over 13 bases. CDR3 length: 17 residues. Germline values: CDR1 KGHSH, CDR2 LQKENI. With V trimmed by 2 bases and J by 1 base, 3 bases remained unmatched.

The rearrangement links TRBV7-8 to TRBJ2-5, with D possibly being TRBD2 (5 bases). The CDR3 has 16 residues. Looked up from germline, CDR1 is SGHVS and CDR2 is FQNEAQ. V was pared by 5 bases and J by 5 bases, with 21 bases between. The CDR3 reads CASSLAPALAGETQYF. The CDR3 DNA sequence: TGTGCCAGCAGCCTCGCCCCGGCCCTGGCGGGTGAGACCCAGTACTTC.

The rearrangement uses TRBV7-8 and TRBJ2-7; D possibly matches TRBD1 or TRBD2 (5 bases each). The CDR3 runs to 16 residues. Deletions cut 4 bases from V and 2 bases from J, with 18 bases between. The germline CDR1 and CDR2 sequences are SGHVS and FQNEAQ. This CDR3 is CASSSIRGTIPYEQYF. The CDR3 nucleotides are TGTGCCAGCAGCTCGATAAGAGGGACGATTCCCTACGAGCAGTACTTC.

This rearrangement joins TRBV18 to TRBJ1-4; 10 nucleotides match TRBD1. The V gene end was trimmed by 6 bases and the J gene end by 6 bases; junction bases not matched to a gene: 10. Germline CDR1 KGHSH, CDR2 LQKENI. The length of the CDR3 is 16 residues. The CDR3 nucleotides read TGTGCCAGCTCGCGATATCCCGGGACAGGGGATGAAAAACTGTTTTTT. Translating gives CASSRYPGTGDEKLFF. The full variable domain, with the rest looked up from reference TRBV18 and TRBJ1-4, is NAGVMQNPRHLVRRRGQEARLRCSPMKGHSHVYWYRQLPEEGLKFMVYLQKENIIDESGMPKERFSAEFPKEGPSILRIQQVVRGDSAAYFCASSRYPGTGDEKLFFGSGTQLSVL.

The J gene is TRBJ2-3, the V gene TRBV6-1; TRBD1 agrees at 7 bases. Germline CDR1 MNHNS, CDR2 SASEGT. Losses at the gene ends were 5 bases for V and 10 bases for J; bases not matched to a gene: 6. The CDR3 consists of 12 residues. The CDR3 here is CASSSDRLAQYF. Here the CDR3 DNA reads TGTGCCAGCAGTTCGGACAGGTTGGCGCAGTATTTT.

This chain joins TRBV5-1 and TRBJ1-5; D gene unclear. Germline V gives CDR1 SGHRS, CDR2 YFSETQ. The CDR3 is 14 amino acids. Trimming removed 0 bases at V and 7 bases at J, with 11 bases between. CDR3 nucleotides: TGCGCCAGCAGCTTGGCCGGAGGTTACCAGCCCCAGCATTTT. It codes for CASSLAGGYQPQHF.